This TCR beta chain was sequenced during a study of response to subunit inactivated influenza vaccine (dated by TCRdb to the late 2010s). About the full investigation: Deep quantitative profiling of the T cell receptor repertoire was used in the study to follow responses to a trivalent subunit inactivated influenza vaccine. The paper's findings and limits, for the study overall: The authors suggested that each seasonal influenza vaccination may recruit only a limited number of new T cells.

The library was generated by RT-PCR. These reads were obtained on an Illumina HiSeq 2500. TCRdb redid the processing of the public reads, applying fastp at Q25 and MiXCR, and retained in-frame beta chains. Each entry is one CDR3 protein sequence, shown with its most common DNA and genes. This sample comprises about 580,000 distinct CDR3 sequences, 12% to 15% of them detected only once. The ten largest make up around 10% of the sample. The trim is 0 bases for V and 7 bases for J, with a gap of 15 bases between the germline ends. CDR1 and CDR2, per the germline V gene, are MGHRA and YSYEKL. From cysteine to phenylalanine, the CDR3 is 15 amino acids long. Solely the CDR3 DNA is kept, with 45 bases framed from the first base. About this clonotype: Its specific antigen is unknown. Per-base quality was not reported, and no clone a single base away is much larger than it.

The clonotype comes from a middle-aged man who received an inactivated influenza vaccine. Donor details come from another sample of the same person, matched by shared clones. This specimen was PBMCs from blood, taken roughly 12 days after vaccination. The chain joins TRBV4-1 to TRBJ1-2, with no confidently assigned D gene. Here the CDR3 is given as CASSQDVAQSFGYTF. The nucleotides are TGCGCCAGCAGCCAAGATGTCGCGCAGTCTTTTGGCTACACCTTC.